The 30 T cell receptor beta chains reported below all come from one sample, sequenced in a study of T cells in Graves' hyperthyroidism and ophthalmopathy (dated by TCRdb to between 2018 and 2020). The library was built by means of multiplex PCR. These reads were obtained on an Illumina HiSeq 2000. The TCR beta CDR3 regions were amplified from RNA transcripts. The TCR CDR3 was subjected to a first round of RT-PCR using the HTBI primer set and the Qiagen OneStep RT-PCR kit. TCRdb reran the public reads through fastp at Q25 and MiXCR, keeping productive beta chains. Records with the same CDR3 protein are collapsed into one entry carrying the most frequent genes and DNA. Here the sample has approximately 590,000 distinct CDR3 sequences; roughly 50% occur a single time. The ten largest clones represent 8.2% of the sample. The sequencing input was peripheral blood or thyroid tissue (not recorded which). These receptors originate from a woman aged 18 to 35 with Graves' hyperthyroidism. Donor details come from another sample of the same person, matched by shared clones.

This clonotype was seen just once. This chain's CDR3 is CASSLSGGSTSYEQYF. In nucleotides, the CDR3 is TGTGCCAGCAGCCTCTCGGGCGGGAGCACCTCCTACGAGCAGTACTTC. The chain combines TRBV7-3 with TRBJ2-7; 7 positions match TRBD2. Trimming took 5 bases from V and 0 from J; bases not matched to a gene: 10. The germline V gene has CDR1 SGHTA and CDR2 FQGTGA. The CDR3 has 16 residues.

This clonotype was counted only a few times. The genes are TRBV19 and TRBJ1-5; D unresolved. Looked up from germline, CDR1 is LNHDA and CDR2 is SQIVND (reference sequence). The CDR3 has 16 residues. With 0 bases removed from V and 0 bases from J, the gap between germline ends came to 9 bases. CDR3 DNA sequence: TGTGCCAGTAGTATAGATAACTACGGTAGCAATCAGCCCCAGCATTTT. Its translation: CASSIDNYGSNQPQHF.

The rearrangement uses TRBV7-2 and TRBJ2-7; no definite D call. This CDR3 has 15 amino acids. Trimming cost V 3 bases and J 0 bases, with 12 bases left between them. The V gene's germline CDR1 is SGHTA and CDR2 FQGNSA. The CDR3 DNA reads as TGTGCCAGCAGCTTGTTCCAGGTGAGCTCCTACGAGCAGTACTTC. This translates into CASSLFQVSSYEQYF.

Comment on this clonotype: Being one base from a much bigger clone, this may be a read error. Because it lacks the conserved phenylalanine or tryptophan at the end, this CDR3 is likely a read error. This sequence joins TRBV7-9 and TRBJ1-1; tentatively, D is TRBD1 (5 bases). Trimming cost V 5 bases and J 4 bases, with 11 bases left between them. Per germline, CDR1 SEHNR and CDR2 FQNEAQ (reference sequence). This CDR3 has 13 amino acids. CDR3 loop: CASSPAGPTEAFS. DNA of the CDR3: TGTGCCAGCAGCCCCGCAGGGCCCACTGAAGCTTTCTCT.

This clonotype turned up a few times. The chain combines TRBV10-2 with TRBJ2-3; D is ambiguous. The CDR3 has 11 amino acids. Germline CDR1 and CDR2: WSHSY and SAAADI. Trimming cost V 4 bases and J 4 bases, with 3 bases left between them. CDR3 amino acids: CASSGADTQYF. The CDR3 region has the DNA TGCGCCAGCAGTGGGGCAGATACGCAGTATTTT.

Remarks on this clonotype: A read error may account for a junction end that differs from germline. The chain employs TRBV7-2 and TRBJ2-7; perhaps TRBD1 as D (6 bases). The CDR3 consists of 16 residues. Per germline, CDR1 SGHTA and CDR2 FQGNSA. CDR3 region: CASSLGLRGNSNEQYF. Here the CDR3 DNA reads TGTGCCAGCAGCTTGGGCCTCAGGGGCAACTCCAACGAGCAGTACTTC.

This clonotype was seen repeatedly, ten times or more. J is TRBJ2-5 and V is TRBV7-2, with unresolved D. V lost 5 bases, J lost 0 bases, and 10 bases lay in between. The CDR3 loop spans 14 amino acids. CDR1 and CDR2 from the germline V gene are SGHTA and FQGNSA. The CDR3 sequence: CASSPPGYQETQYF. DNA for the CDR3: TGTGCCAGCAGCCCGCCGGGCTACCAAGAGACCCAGTACTTC.

This clonotype appeared a few times. The chain employs TRBV2 and TRBJ1-2, with 9 bases that match TRBD1. V shed 11 bases, J shed 7 bases, and the junction held 8 bases outside the gene matches. The CDR3 spans 12 residues. Germline values: CDR1 SNHLY, CDR2 FYNNEI. The CDR3 reads CARVGTGTGYTF. The CDR3 DNA reads as TGTGCCCGGGTTGGGACAGGGACTGGCTACACCTTC.

This clonotype was recorded a few times. The chain employs TRBV7-9 and TRBJ2-7, with D unclear. In germline, CDR1 is SEHNR, CDR2 FQNEAQ (reference sequence). The length of the CDR3 is 13 residues. V lost 5 bases and J 5 bases, leaving 13 bases between the germline ends. CDR3 sequence reads: CASSTADDNEQYF. The CDR3 DNA sequence: TGTGCCAGCAGCACGGCTGACGACAACGAGCAGTACTTC.

This clonotype came up many times. The chain links TRBV25-1 to TRBJ1-3; no reliable D call. The V gene lost 2 bases and the J gene lost 4 bases, with 12 bases spanning the gap. The length of the CDR3 is 15 residues. Per germline, CDR1 MGHDK and CDR2 SYGVNS. CDR3 sequence (DNA): TGTGCCAGCAGTGAACCAGGATCGAGCGGAAACACCATATATTTT. Protein sequence: CASSEPGSSGNTIYF.

The gene calls are TRBV20-1 and TRBJ2-7, with TRBD2 identical over 10 bases. J gave up 4 bases and V 3 bases, and 6 bases lay outside the gene matches. The germline gives CDR1 DFQATT, CDR2 SNEGSKA (reference sequence). The CDR3 totals 14 residues. CDR3 in DNA: TGCAGTGCTAGCCAAGGAGCGGGAGGGTACGAGCAGTACTTC. Residues: CSASQGAGGYEQYF.

This chain joins TRBV2 and TRBJ1-4; D gene ambiguous. The CDR3 is made up of 14 amino acids. Deletions cut 7 bases from V and 8 bases from J, with 17 bases between. In germline, CDR1 is SNHLY, CDR2 FYNNEI. This chain's CDR3 is CASIGSVFGEKLFF. CDR3 DNA sequence: TGTGCCAGCATCGGGTCAGTCTTCGGGGAAAAACTGTTTTTT.

There are many counts of this clonotype. This chain links TRBV5-1 with TRBJ1-1; the D is unclear. Trimming shortened V by 4 bases and J by 1 base, and 8 bases separated the two germline ends. The CDR3 totals 13 residues. CDR1 and CDR2 from the germline V gene are SGHRS and YFSETQ. This chain's CDR3 is CASSPDGNTEAFF. CDR3 sequence (DNA): TGCGCCAGCAGCCCGGACGGGAACACTGAAGCTTTCTTT.

The chain joins TRBV29-1 to TRBJ1-2; tentative D call: TRBD1 (6 bases). CDR3 size: 13 residues. Germline V CDR1 and CDR2: SQVTM, ANQGSEA. V gave up 8 bases and J gave up 6 bases, with 19 bases separating them. CDR3 sequence (DNA): TGCAGCTTGGTGGCGGGGGCAAGTGATGGCTACACCTTC. This translates into CSLVAGASDGYTF.

Ten or more counts support this clonotype. The chain links TRBV2 to TRBJ1-2, with unresolved D. Trimming shortened V by 3 bases and J by 5 bases, and 16 bases separated the two germline ends. CDR1 and CDR2 (germline): SNHLY, FYNNEI. The CDR3 is 15 residues long. CDR3 sequence: CASSDLRQQEYGYTF. The CDR3 DNA follows: TGTGCCAGCAGTGACCTTCGACAACAAGAGTATGGCTACACCTTC.

The chain combines TRBV20-1 with TRBJ1-1; the D gene is possibly TRBD1 (5 bases). There are 13 residues in the CDR3. Trimming took 2 bases from V and 1 from J, leaving 8 bases between them. Germline-derived CDR1 and CDR2 are DFQATT and SNEGSKA (reference sequence). The CDR3 region is CSARRDSNTEAFF. DNA of the CDR3: TGCAGTGCTAGAAGGGACTCGAACACTGAAGCTTTCTTT.

Concerning this clonotype: This sequence may be a read error, since a much larger clone differs from it by one base. The rearrangement links TRBV4-2 to TRBJ2-5; a weak D match, TRBD1 (6 bases). Per the germline V gene, CDR1 is LGHNA and CDR2 is YNFKEQ. The CDR3 is 13 amino acids. The V and J ends lost 2 bases and 9 bases respectively, with 13 bases between them. CDR3 DNA: TGTGCCAGCAGCCAAACAGGGATCGGGGCCCAGTACTTC. This encodes CASSQTGIGAQYF.

The V call is TRBV15, the J call TRBJ2-6; D remains ambiguous. Between the trimmed V and J ends, which lost 3 bases and 4 bases, there was a span of 10 bases. This CDR3 has 15 residues. The germline V gene has CDR1 LNHNV and CDR2 YYDKDF (reference sequence). Here the CDR3 reads CATSSARTGANVLTF. DNA of the CDR3: TGTGCCACCAGCAGCGCCAGGACCGGGGCCAACGTCCTGACTTTC.

The V and J genes are TRBV24-1 and TRBJ2-3, with a possible D match to TRBD2 (6 bases). Germline CDR1 reads KGHDR; CDR2 reads SFDVKD. This CDR3 is built from 16 residues. Between the trimmed V and J ends, which lost 2 bases and 5 bases, there was a span of 16 bases. In DNA form, the CDR3 reads TGTGCCACCAGTGATTATAAGAGTGGGAGGTTAGATACGCAGTATTTT. As protein: CATSDYKSGRLDTQYF.

This clonotype has a handful of counts. The CDR3 sequence: CASSQGYMYQETQYF. The CDR3 region has the DNA TGTGCCAGCAGCCAGGGCTACATGTACCAAGAGACCCAGTACTTC. This rearrangement joins TRBV2 to TRBJ2-5; D possibly corresponds to TRBD1 (5 bases). Germline-derived CDR1 and CDR2 are SNHLY and FYNNEI. Deletions cut 6 bases from V and 0 bases from J, with 14 bases between. This CDR3 region has 15 residues.

There are a few counts of this clonotype. Since a much larger clone is just one base distant, this may be a read error. The chain employs TRBV25-1 and TRBJ2-7; TRBD2 matches 11 bases. Germline CDR1 reads MGHDK; CDR2 reads SYGVNS. The CDR3 sequence is 14 residues long. The ends lost 4 bases at V and 4 bases at J; junction bases unmatched: 3. The CDR3 loop reads CASSVAGGPYEQYF. DNA for the CDR3: TGTGCCAGCAGTGTAGCGGGAGGGCCGTACGAGCAGTACTTC.

About this clonotype itself: Being one base from a much bigger clone, this may be a read error. The CDR3 nucleotides read TGTGCCGGCAGCCAAGATGGTCGTGGGGCCAACGTCCTGACTTTC. This sequence encodes CAGSQDGRGANVLTF. The J gene is TRBJ2-6, the V gene TRBV7-2, with D unresolved. CDR1 SGHTA and CDR2 FQGNSA come from the germline V gene. The CDR3 spans 15 residues.

The chain recombines TRBV25-1 with TRBJ1-1, with D unclear. This CDR3 has 13 residues. V was pared by 1 base and J by 7 bases, with 10 bases between. Per germline, CDR1 MGHDK and CDR2 SYGVNS. In nucleotides, the CDR3 is TGTGCCAGCAGTGAATCGTGGATCAGTGAAGCTTTCTTT. Residues: CASSESWISEAFF.

This clonotype was seen ten or more times. The V gene is TRBV29-1, the J gene TRBJ1-1; D gene uncertain. Germline values: CDR1 SQVTM, CDR2 ANQGSEA. V lost 2 bases to trimming and J lost 0 bases, with 13 bases between them. This CDR3 region has 15 residues. Here the CDR3 reads CSVESLGRMNTEAFF. DNA for the CDR3: TGCAGCGTTGAAAGCTTAGGCAGAATGAACACTGAAGCTTTCTTT.

V is TRBV7-9 and J is TRBJ2-5; 10 bases align to TRBD2. The V gene end was trimmed by 5 bases and the J gene end by 4 bases; junction bases not matched to a gene: 4. This CDR3 has 14 residues. Germline assignment: CDR1 SEHNR and CDR2 FQNEAQ (reference sequence). The CDR3 nucleotides read TGTGCCAGCAGCCCCGCTAGCGGGGGAGAGACCCAGTACTTC. Its protein is CASSPASGGETQYF.

This clonotype turned up a few times. The chain uses TRBV6-5 and TRBJ1-2; 7 nucleotides align to TRBD1. V shed 6 bases, J shed 4 bases, and the junction held 8 bases outside the gene matches. Germline CDR1 MNHEY, CDR2 SVGAGI. This CDR3 is built from 14 residues. The CDR3 coding sequence is TGTGCCAGCAGAACTACAGGGGACGGCTATGGCTACACCTTC. Its translation is CASRTTGDGYGYTF.

This clonotype was detected many times. V gene TRBV2 combines with J gene TRBJ1-5; 7 nucleotides agree with TRBD1. V gave up 6 bases and J gave up 4 bases; unmatched junction bases: 6. CDR1 is SNHLY, CDR2 FYNNEI, per germline. CDR3 length: 14 amino acids. CDR3 DNA: TGTGCCAGCAGCGCGGGACAGATAAATCAGCCCCAGCATTTT. It encodes CASSAGQINQPQHF.

This clonotype was recorded many times. The genes are TRBV10-3 and TRBJ1-2; D ambiguous. Looked up from germline, CDR1 is ENHRY and CDR2 is SYGVKD. This CDR3 comprises 14 residues. The germline V and J ends were trimmed by 9 bases and 2 bases, with 16 bases remaining between them. CDR3 protein: CAIGPTLDNYGYTF. DNA of the CDR3: TGTGCCATAGGACCAACTCTCGACAACTATGGCTACACCTTC.

The chain is built from TRBV19 and TRBJ1-2, with 7 bases identical to TRBD1. Unmatched junction bases numbered 11, after V lost 8 bases and J lost 2 bases. The CDR3 contains 15 residues. The V gene's germline CDR1 is LNHDA and CDR2 SQIVND (reference sequence). CDR3 loop: CASGTTRGRNYGYTF. The CDR3 DNA reads as TGTGCCAGTGGCACTACAAGGGGGCGAAACTATGGCTACACCTTC.

V is TRBV3-1 and J is TRBJ2-7; 10 positions match TRBD2. Germline assignment: CDR1 LGHDT and CDR2 YNNKEL (reference sequence). CDR3 length equals 16 residues. With V trimmed by 5 bases and J by 3 bases, 10 bases remained unmatched. The CDR3 protein is CASSDTAGTSDYEQYF. The CDR3 DNA sequence: TGTGCCAGCAGCGACACCGCCGGGACTAGCGACTACGAGCAGTACTTC.